This record looks at one T cell receptor beta chain sequence and its context. The antigen is not known. TCRdb keeps only in-frame clones here, not all; method: immunoSEQ multiplex PCR. The data hold some 150,000 clones, with 90% observed a single time. This sample stems from a study of OX40 agonist ivuxolimab in advanced cancers. The study, taken as a whole, reports: CD4+ and CD8+ blood T cells expanded clonally by week 6 at 0.1 to 3.0 mg/kg.

Patients had blood sampled at baseline and again on cycle 4 day 1 and cycle 7 day 1. V was trimmed by 5 bases and J by 0 bases, leaving 13 bases between them. Germline V gene lookup returns CDR1 SGHTA and CDR2 FQGNSA. This CDR3 spans 16 amino acids. The source of this sequence is an adult with an advanced solid tumor such as melanoma, head and neck, liver or kidney cancer. The starting material was CD4+ or CD8+ T cells sorted from blood, obtained in a trial of the OX40 agonist ivuxolimab. This chain links TRBV7-2 with TRBJ1-4; D uncertain. CDR3 nucleotide sequence: TGTGCCAGCAGCCCCCGGGTGGGAACAACTAATGAAAAACTGTTTTTT. Encoded protein: CASSPRVGTTNEKLFF.